The next 16 T cell receptor beta chains were all read from a single sample in a study of immune characterization of retroperitoneal liposarcoma. A single record per CDR3 protein comes from TCRdb applying MiXCR to the PCR reads. In the table there are under 11,000 distinct CDR3 sequences, 22% of which are singletons. Sequenced input: blood. Source of these receptors: a female donor with retroperitoneal liposarcoma.

Ten or more counts support this clonotype. This chain joins TRBV11-2 and TRBJ2-7, with D possibly being TRBD2 (6 bases). Germline lookup yields CDR1 SGHAT and CDR2 FQNNGV. Trimming removed 5 bases at V and 2 bases at J, with 13 bases between. The CDR3 extends over 14 amino acids. The CDR3 region is CASSPRDFPYEQYF. CDR3 DNA: TGTGCCAGCAGCCCGCGGGACTTCCCCTACGAGCAGTACTTC.

The chain is built from TRBV4-1 and TRBJ2-1; 13 bases are shared with TRBD2. V shed 2 bases and J 5 bases; nucleotides not matched to a gene: 3. This CDR3 has 16 residues. The germline CDR1 and CDR2 sequences are MGHRA and YSYEKL. The CDR3 reads CASSQPLAGGDNEQFF. CDR3 nucleotides: TGCGCCAGCAGCCAACCACTAGCGGGAGGGGACAATGAGCAGTTCTTC.

This clonotype was found once. The chain recombines TRBV11-3 with TRBJ2-3; the match to TRBD1 covers 7 bases. This CDR3 region has 17 residues. Germline CDR1 reads SGHNT; CDR2 reads YENEEA. V trimming: 6 bases; J trimming: 6 bases; junction bases outside the gene matches: 18. The DNA for the CDR3 is TGTGCCAGCAGTCGTACAGGGGCTGAGTACCCCTTTGATACGCAGTATTTT. It encodes CASSRTGAEYPFDTQYF.

This clonotype was found many times. Given a much more abundant clone one base away, this may be a read error. Written as DNA, the CDR3 is TGTGCCAGCAGCTTAGCTCTTTACAATGAGCAGTACTTC. This translates into CASSLALYNEQYF. V gene TRBV11-2 combines with J gene TRBJ2-5, with unresolved D. The length of the CDR3 is 13 residues. The germline V gene has CDR1 SGHAT and CDR2 FQNNGV. V lost 1 base and J 11 bases, leaving 14 bases between the germline ends.

This clonotype has a handful of counts. The chain employs TRBV20-1 and TRBJ2-1, with 11 bases that match TRBD2. This CDR3 spans 18 amino acids. The J segment lost 0 bases and the V segment lost 4 bases, leaving 11 bases of the junction unmatched. Per germline, CDR1 DFQATT and CDR2 SNEGSKA (reference sequence). The CDR3 loop is CSAIPGLAAESSYNEQFF. The CDR3 bases are TGCAGTGCTATACCGGGACTAGCGGCCGAGAGCTCCTACAATGAGCAGTTCTTC.

The V and J genes are TRBV6-6 and TRBJ2-5; D call uncertain. CDR1 MNHNY and CDR2 SVGAGI come from the germline V gene (reference sequence). Trimming pared 4 bases from V and 4 bases from J, leaving 4 bases between. The CDR3 covers 11 residues. CDR3 sequence reads: CASSSGETQYF. DNA of the CDR3: TGTGCCAGCAGTTCCGGAGAGACCCAGTACTTC.

Details on this clonotype: The junction departs from the called germline gene at one end, perhaps through a read error. The chain carries TRBV7-2 and TRBJ2-1, with 9 bases fitting TRBD2. The CDR3 is made up of 14 amino acids. Germline CDR1 reads SGHTA; CDR2 reads FQGNSA. CDR3 in amino acids: CASNLAGAYNEQFF. The CDR3 DNA follows: TGTGCCAGCAACTTAGCGGGAGCTTACAATGAGCAGTTCTTC.

This clonotype was observed many times. The chain links TRBV12-5 to TRBJ2-5; 7 bases line up with TRBD1. Germline loops: CDR1 LGHNT, CDR2 FRNRAP. V was clipped by 6 bases and J by 4 bases; unmatched bases: 11. The CDR3 contains 15 residues. The chain's CDR3 is CASGQGTAGLETQYF. CDR3 DNA sequence: TGTGCTAGTGGGCAGGGGACAGCAGGCTTAGAGACCCAGTACTTC.

This clonotype has at least ten counts. The chain combines TRBV6-1 with TRBJ2-5; the match to TRBD1 covers 8 bases. The J call may be incorrect, as the DNA end agrees better with TRBJ2-1. CDR3 length equals 14 residues. In germline, CDR1 is MNHNS, CDR2 SASEGT. DNA for the CDR3: TGTGCCAGCAGTGAGTCAGGGGGCATAGAGACCCAGTTCTTC. This codes for CASSESGGIETQFF.

The chain links TRBV7-8 to TRBJ2-1; no clear D gene. The end of the DNA fits TRBJ2-5 better, so the J call may be wrong. Per germline, CDR1 SGHVS and CDR2 FQNEAQ. This CDR3 comprises 16 residues. The CDR3 protein is CASSLEGRSPLETQYF. The CDR3 DNA reads TGTGCCAGCAGCTTAGAGGGCCGGAGCCCGTTGGAGACCCAGTACTTC.

This clonotype was seen many times. This rearrangement joins TRBV10-3 to TRBJ2-1, with TRBD2 identical over 7 bases. This CDR3 region has 15 residues. CDR1 ENHRY and CDR2 SYGVKD come from the germline V gene. V shed 7 bases, J shed 0 bases, and the junction held 6 bases outside the gene matches. The CDR3 loop is CAITPASGSYNEQFF. For the CDR3, the DNA is TGTGCCATCACCCCCGCTAGCGGCTCCTACAATGAGCAGTTCTTC.

CDR3 bases: TGCGCCAGCAGCCAAGATGGCGGGACAGGGAGCACAGATACGCAGTATTTT. Protein: CASSQDGGTGSTDTQYF. This chain links TRBV4-1 with TRBJ2-3; 9 bases map to TRBD1. V gave up 0 bases and J gave up 0 bases; unmatched junction bases: 4. Germline-derived CDR1 and CDR2 are MGHRA and YSYEKL. The CDR3 has 17 amino acids.

Only a few counts were recorded for this clonotype. A read error may produce the germline difference seen at one junction end. The CDR3 region has the DNA TGTGCCAGCAGCTCCCGACTTGTTCCCAACACCGGGGAGCTGTTTTTT. Translation: CASSSRLVPNTGELFF. The chain combines TRBV4-1 with TRBJ2-2; D uncertain. CDR3 length: 16 residues. Germline-derived CDR1 and CDR2 are MGHRA and YSYEKL.

This clonotype is medium-sized (0.01 to 0.1%) by share. The chain uses TRBV27 and TRBJ2-1; 16 positions match TRBD2. The J segment lost 11 bases and the V segment lost 4 bases, leaving 5 bases of the junction unmatched. CDR3 size: 15 residues. CDR1 MNHEY and CDR2 SMNVEV come from the germline V gene (reference sequence). CDR3: CASSSGTSGRVKQFF. CDR3 in DNA: TGTGCCAGCAGTTCCGGGACTAGCGGGAGGGTCAAGCAGTTCTTC.

Many counts were recorded for this clonotype. This chain connects TRBV10-2 to TRBJ2-3; no clear D gene. The CDR3 length is 12 residues. The germline V and J ends were trimmed by 3 bases and 3 bases, with 4 bases remaining between them. Germline loops: CDR1 WSHSY, CDR2 SAAADI. The CDR3 sequence is CASSEQTDTQYF. Here the CDR3 DNA reads TGCGCCAGCAGTGAACAAACAGATACGCAGTATTTT.

The chain links TRBV3-1 to TRBJ2-5; D gene ambiguous. The CDR3 is 14 amino acids. V was pared by 4 bases and J by 3 bases, with 12 bases between. Per the germline V gene, CDR1 is LGHDT and CDR2 is YNNKEL (reference sequence). The CDR3 bases are TGTGCCAGCAGCCCCCGCGATCTAGAAGAGACCCAGTACTTC. It codes for CASSPRDLEETQYF.